The rows below give T cell receptor beta chains drawn from one sample of a study of CD8 T cells in ankylosing spondylitis. TCRdb re-called the 5' RACE reads with MiXCR, one entry per CDR3 protein. This sample carries about 540,000 distinct CDR3 sequences, 12% of them seen once, and the ten largest clones take 6.8%. Sequenced input: blood, either unsorted or a sorted T cell fraction (not recorded which). Every receptor here comes from a male donor with ankylosing spondylitis. Each CDR3 is given with its conserved first and last residue. The D gene is left open where the match is weak. Clone size is stated in some rows and not others, as once, few, many or a class when expanded.

few,TRBV4-2,TRBJ2-5,TRBD2,CASSRLALEETQYF,TGTGCCAGCAGCCGACTAGCCCTTGAGGAGACCCAGTACTTC
few,TRBV12-3/TRBV12-4,TRBJ2-1,.,CASSSHRFAFF,TGTGCCAGCAGTTCCCACCGTTTTGCGTTCTTC
many,TRBV29-1,TRBJ2-1,.,CSVHSRDTVYNEQFF,TGCAGCGTTCACTCCCGGGACACGGTCTACAATGAGCAGTTCTTC
few,TRBV3-1,TRBJ2-7,.,CASSQGDYTGYEQYF,TGTGCCAGCAGCCAAGGAGATTACACAGGTTACGAGCAGTACTTC
.,TRBV5-4,TRBJ2-1,TRBD2,CASRATTSGREGEQFF,TGTGCCAGCAGAGCTACGACTAGCGGGAGGGAGGGTGAGCAGTTCTTC
few,TRBV5-1,TRBJ2-5,TRBD1,CASSRPRDSQETQYF,TGCGCCAGCAGCAGGCCGAGGGACAGCCAAGAGACCCAGTACTTC
few,TRBV5-6,TRBJ2-6,.,CASSLQGYGANVLTF,TGTGCCAGCAGCTTACAGGGCTATGGGGCCAACGTCCTGACTTTC
few,TRBV12-3/TRBV12-4,TRBJ1-1,.,CASSLTGRGEAFF,TGTGCCAGCAGTTTAACAGGGAGGGGTGAAGCTTTCTTT
few,TRBV27,TRBJ2-7,.,CASSPLTNRVHEQYF,TGTGCCAGCAGTCCCCTCACGAACAGGGTCCACGAGCAGTACTTC
.,TRBV6-2/TRBV6-3,TRBJ2-7,TRBD1,CASSYSDQPRDRVYEQYF,TGTGCCAGCAGTTACTCGGACCAACCCAGGGACAGGGTCTACGAGCAGTACTTC
many,TRBV24-1,TRBJ2-1,TRBD2,CATSDPLTWTSGSNEQFF,TGTGCCACCAGTGATCCCTTGACTTGGACTAGCGGGAGCAATGAGCAGTTCTTC
.,TRBV24-1,TRBJ2-1,.,CATSDLRSQGYNEQFF,TGTGCCACCAGTGATTTAAGGTCTCAGGGTTACAATGAGCAGTTCTTC
.,TRBV7-9,TRBJ2-3,.,CASSFGGGSTDTQYF,TGTGCCAGCAGCTTTGGGGGCGGGAGTACGGATACGCAGTATTTT
few,TRBV12-3/TRBV12-4,TRBJ2-5,.,CASSFERETQYF,TGTGCCAGCAGTTTTGAGCGAGAGACCCAGTACTTC
.,TRBV5-8,TRBJ1-6,.,CASSWTVGSYNSPLHF,TGTGCCAGCAGCTGGACCGTTGGCTCCTATAATTCACCCCTCCACTTT
.,TRBV3-1,TRBJ2-7,TRBD2,CASTTIGEGSYEQYF,TGTGCCAGCACCACCATTGGGGAGGGGTCCTACGAGCAGTACTTC
.,TRBV5-5,TRBJ2-7,.,CASSQGLLDYEQYF,TGTGCCAGCAGCCAGGGGTTATTGGACTACGAGCAGTACTTC
few,TRBV4-2,TRBJ1-1,.,CASSQVSEEEAFF,TGTGCCAGCAGCCAAGTCAGCGAGGAAGAAGCTTTCTTT
.,TRBV4-2,TRBJ2-3,TRBD2,CASSEGTSGRSSTDTQYF,TGTGCCAGCAGCGAAGGAACTAGCGGGAGATCTAGCACAGATACGCAGTATTTT
.,TRBV3-1,TRBJ2-5,TRBD1,CASSQVRGQGGTQYF,TGTGCCAGCAGCCAAGTCCGGGGACAGGGGGGGACCCAGTACTTC
few,TRBV7-6,TRBJ1-4,.,CASSRSSGDVKLFF,TGTGCCAGCAGCAGATCATCAGGGGACGTAAAACTGTTTTTT
few,TRBV7-9,TRBJ2-7,TRBD2,CASSSGTTMSSYF,TGTGCCAGCAGCTCCGGGACTACAATGTCGAGTTACTTC
.,TRBV20-1,TRBJ1-1,.,CSVSAGGGTEAFF,TGCAGTGTTTCAGCCGGCGGTGGCACTGAAGCTTTCTTT
many,TRBV5-1,TRBJ1-2,.,CASSRDTANYGYTF,TGCGCCAGCAGCCGGGACACAGCTAACTATGGCTACACCTTC
few,TRBV12-3/TRBV12-4,TRBJ2-5,TRBD2,CASSFLAGGLRGETQYF,TGTGCCAGCAGTTTCCTAGCGGGAGGCCTCCGGGGAGAGACCCAGTACTTC
few,TRBV20-1,TRBJ1-2,.,CSATQQGEGFGYTF,TGCAGTGCTACCCAACAGGGTGAGGGGTTTGGCTACACCTTC
.,TRBV20-1,TRBJ2-5,.,CSAREQIQETQYF,TGCAGTGCTAGGGAACAAATCCAAGAGACCCAGTACTTC
many,TRBV5-1,TRBJ2-1,.,CASSLALTQLYNEQFF,TGCGCCAGCAGCTTGGCCCTTACACAGCTTTACAATGAGCAGTTCTTC
few,TRBV5-1,TRBJ2-3,.,CASSAQGISTDTQYF,TGCGCCAGCAGCGCGCAGGGGATTAGCACAGATACGCAGTATTTT
many,TRBV5-6,TRBJ2-3,.,CASAGDTQYF,TGTGCCAGCGCTGGGGATACGCAGTATTTT
many,TRBV9,TRBJ2-2,.,CASSTPNTGELFF,TGTGCCAGCAGCACACCGAACACCGGGGAGCTGTTTTTT
few,TRBV9,TRBJ1-2,.,CASSVGHGYGYTF,TGTGCCAGCAGCGTAGGACACGGCTATGGCTACACCTTC
few,TRBV5-1,TRBJ2-1,TRBD2,CASSWKLAGGDGNEQFF,TGCGCCAGCAGCTGGAAACTAGCGGGAGGGGATGGAAATGAGCAGTTCTTC
few,TRBV9,TRBJ2-3,.,CASSVGAVALDTQYF,TGTGCCAGCAGCGTAGGGGCGGTCGCCCTTGATACGCAGTATTTT
.,TRBV11-2,TRBJ2-1,TRBD2,CASSQDGTRKYNEQFF,TGTGCCAGCAGTCAGGACGGGACTAGGAAATACAATGAGCAGTTCTTC
few,TRBV2,TRBJ2-3,TRBD1,CASSRTGGTTGRTDTQYF,TGTGCCAGCAGTAGAACAGGGGGCACGACGGGACGCACAGATACGCAGTATTTT
.,TRBV15,TRBJ1-5,.,CATSRRGWRISVADQPQHF,TGTGCCACCAGCAGACGGGGTTGGAGAATTTCGGTTGCGGATCAGCCCCAGCATTTT
.,TRBV6-1,TRBJ2-5,TRBD1,CASIAGQGAQVGTQYF,TGTGCCAGCATCGCGGGACAGGGGGCGCAAGTTGGGACCCAGTACTTC
.,TRBV20-1,TRBJ2-1,.,CSARELVGNEQFF,TGCAGTGCTAGAGAACTAGTCGGCAATGAGCAGTTCTTC
.,TRBV19,TRBJ1-6,.,CASTFRVNNSPLHF,TGTGCCAGTACCTTCCGAGTTAATAATTCACCCCTCCACTTT
few,TRBV2,TRBJ1-2,.,CASNQNNYGYTF,TGTGCCAGCAATCAGAATAACTATGGCTACACCTTC
few,TRBV11-2,TRBJ2-1,.,CASSQAVVYNEQFF,TGTGCCAGCAGCCAAGCCGTGGTATACAATGAGCAGTTCTTC
few,TRBV12-3/TRBV12-4,TRBJ2-2,TRBD2,CASSGPGGGTGELFF,TGTGCCAGCAGTGGGCCGGGGGGGGGCACCGGGGAGCTGTTTTTT
.,TRBV12-3/TRBV12-4,TRBJ2-2,TRBD2,CASKPSGTGELFF,TGTGCCAGCAAGCCTAGCGGAACCGGGGAGCTGTTTTTT
few,TRBV27,TRBJ2-1,TRBD2,CASSSLAGAPKQFF,TGTGCCAGCAGTAGTCTAGCGGGAGCCCCGAAGCAGTTCTTC
few,TRBV20-1,TRBJ2-5,TRBD2,CSARDSGLAAQETQYF,TGCAGTGCTAGAGATTCGGGACTAGCAGCCCAAGAGACCCAGTACTTC
.,TRBV6-2/TRBV6-3,TRBJ2-3,.,CASSYLRKSTDTQYF,TGTGCCAGCAGTTACCTTAGGAAGAGCACAGATACGCAGTATTTT
few,TRBV7-9,TRBJ2-7,.,CASSLAAGVDEQYF,TGTGCCAGCAGCTTAGCCGCTGGAGTGGACGAGCAGTACTTC
few,TRBV4-1,TRBJ1-5,.,CASSQDAGAINQPQHF,TGCGCCAGCAGCCAAGATGCGGGGGCCATCAATCAGCCCCAGCATTTT